One sample yielded the 14 T cell receptor beta chains listed below, sequenced in a study of shared clonotypes between healthy human individuals. Sequencing used immunoSEQ multiplex PCR; TCRdb keeps in-frame clones, though not all of them. The sample carries millions of clones, about 95% recorded once. Naive CD8 populations comprised CD45RO-negative cells positively selected for CCR7, excluding terminally differentiated effector memory CD45RA+ cells. Sequencing used naive CD8+ T cells sorted from blood. The receptors were sampled from a man younger than 30 in good health.

Concerning this clone: Other DNA variants within this sample encode the same CDR3. This rearrangement joins TRBV7-9 to TRBJ2-5; 9 positions agree with TRBD1. Germline CDR1 and CDR2: SEHNR and FQNEAQ (reference sequence). The CDR3 runs to 14 residues. The V and J ends lost 5 bases and 2 bases, in that order; junction bases with no gene match: 3. The CDR3 is CASSETGGQETQYF. In DNA form, the CDR3 reads TGTGCCAGCAGCGAGACAGGGGGACAAGAGACCCAGTACTTC.

This clone was detected once. This sample also contains other DNA sequences that code for the same CDR3. The chain employs TRBV19 and TRBJ2-7, with 7 bases matching TRBD1. CDR3 length: 13 amino acids. The germline V gene has CDR1 LNHDA and CDR2 SQIVND (reference sequence). With V trimmed by 5 bases and J by 0 bases, 1 base remained unmatched. The CDR3 region is CASSSGGSYEQYF. DNA for the CDR3: TGTGCCAGTAGTTCAGGGGGCTCCTACGAGCAGTACTTC.

The chain has TRBV7-8 and TRBJ2-5, with TRBD2 matching over 10 bases. The J segment lost 4 bases and the V segment lost 4 bases, leaving 9 bases of the junction unmatched. The length of the CDR3 is 16 residues. Germline-derived CDR1 and CDR2 are SGHVS and FQNEAQ. The CDR3, as DNA: TGTGCCAGCAGCTGGCCCCTAGCGGGAGTTCTAGAGACCCAGTACTTC. Amino acids: CASSWPLAGVLETQYF.

This rearrangement joins TRBV19 to TRBJ1-5, with D hard to call. This CDR3 has 17 residues. Germline V gene sequence: CDR1 LNHDA, CDR2 SQIVND (reference sequence). V lost 4 bases, J lost 0 bases, and 16 bases lay in between. In nucleotides, the CDR3 is TGTGCCAGTAGTAACCGGGCTACTGCCCCTAGCAATCAGCCCCAGCATTTT. As protein: CASSNRATAPSNQPQHF. Together with reference TRBV19 and TRBJ1-5, the CDR3 gives the full variable domain: DGGITQSPKYLFRKEGQNVTLSCEQNLNHDAMYWYRQDPGQGLRLIYYSQIVNDFQKGDIAEGYSVSREKKESFPLTVTSAQKNPTAFYLCASSNRATAPSNQPQHFGDGTRLSIL.

A note on this clone: At one of its ends the junction is not consistent with the germline gene, which may arise from a read error. The chain has TRBV28 and TRBJ1-5; TRBD1 aligns across 9 bases. Germline V CDR1 and CDR2: MDHEN, SYDVKM. The CDR3 loop spans 12 amino acids. CDR3 sequence reads: CASSLSGADRGF. CDR3 nucleotides: TGTGCCAGCAGTTTAAGCGGGGCGGACAGGGGCTTT.

In this sample, this clone turned up once. The chain couples TRBV9 to TRBJ2-5; D remains unclear. The CDR3 has 14 residues. The V gene lost 4 bases and the J gene lost 5 bases, with 15 bases spanning the gap. The germline gives CDR1 SGDLS, CDR2 YYNGEE. The DNA for the CDR3 is TGTGCCAGCAGCCTAACAGCGTTTGAGGAGACCCAGTACTTC. It yields the protein CASSLTAFEETQYF. Full variable domain (missing parts from reference TRBV9 and TRBJ2-5): DSGVTQTPKHLITATGQRVTLRCSPRSGDLSVYWYQQSLDQGLQFLIQYYNGEERAKGNILERFSAQQFPDLHSELNLSSLELGDSALYFCASSLTAFEETQYFGPGTRLLVL.

V and J are TRBV6-1 and TRBJ2-5, with a tentative D call TRBD1 (6 bases). The V end lost 6 bases, the J end lost 3 bases, and 14 bases lay between the germline ends. CDR3 length equals 14 residues. Germline V gene lookup returns CDR1 MNHNS and CDR2 SASEGT. This CDR3 reads CASRDRTLEETQYF. The CDR3, as DNA: TGTGCCAGCAGAGACAGGACACTCGAAGAGACCCAGTACTTC.

The V call is TRBV28, the J call TRBJ2-7; D could derive from TRBD1 or TRBD2 (5 bases each). The V gene's germline CDR1 is MDHEN and CDR2 SYDVKM. There are 14 residues in the CDR3. V was trimmed by 3 bases and J by 5 bases, leaving 14 bases between them. CDR3 bases: TGTGCCAGCAGTTTTAACGGACACGGGAACGAGCAGTACTTC. It encodes CASSFNGHGNEQYF.

This chain uses TRBV5-1 with TRBJ2-7; TRBD2 agrees at 12 bases. CDR3 length: 15 residues. Unmatched junction bases numbered 7, after V lost 3 bases and J lost 6 bases. Germline CDR1 is SGHRS and CDR2 is YFSETQ. The CDR3 loop is CASSSLAGGGVEQYF. The CDR3 region has the DNA TGCGCCAGCAGCTCACTAGCGGGAGGCGGAGTCGAGCAGTACTTC.

The chain employs TRBV11-2 and TRBJ2-7; D perhaps matches TRBD1 (6 bases). This CDR3 contains 18 residues. Germline V gene lookup returns CDR1 SGHAT and CDR2 FQNNGV. Trimming took 2 bases from V and 3 from J, leaving 23 bases between them. Here the CDR3 reads CASSLLRDNNPPHYEQYF. DNA for the CDR3: TGTGCCAGCAGCTTACTCCGGGACAACAACCCGCCTCACTACGAGCAGTACTTC.

Of note for this clone: The identical CDR3 is also encoded by other nucleotide sequences in the sample. V and J are TRBV4-3 and TRBJ2-2; the D gene is possibly TRBD2 (6 bases). The CDR3 spans 15 residues. Trimming removed 1 base from V and 4 bases from J, with 10 bases in between. Germline assignment: CDR1 LGHNA and CDR2 YSLEER. The CDR3 reads CASSQGVGGTGELFF. The CDR3, as DNA: TGCGCCAGCAGCCAAGGAGTCGGGGGCACCGGGGAGCTGTTTTTT.

The chain recombines TRBV6-1 with TRBJ1-1; 7 nucleotides agree with TRBD1. V lost 6 bases, J lost 7 bases, and 5 bases stayed unmatched. The CDR3 is 12 residues long. CDR1 and CDR2 from the germline V gene are MNHNS and SASEGT. CDR3 in amino acids: CASREGTVEAFF. DNA for the CDR3: TGTGCCAGCAGGGAGGGGACAGTTGAAGCTTTCTTT.

The V gene is TRBV6-5, the J gene TRBJ1-2, with no clear D. Per germline, CDR1 MNHEY and CDR2 SVGAGI. Trimming pared 5 bases from V and 2 bases from J, leaving 12 bases between. This CDR3 comprises 14 residues. CDR3 bases: TGTGCCAGCAGTCCCCGGGGAGAGAACTATGGCTACACCTTC. It yields the protein CASSPRGENYGYTF.

The table lists this clone with a count of one. The chain is built from TRBV7-4 and TRBJ2-3, with no clear D. Germline values: CDR1 SGHVT, CDR2 SQSDAQ. Trimming shortened V by 11 bases and J by 4 bases, and 7 bases separated the two germline ends. The CDR3 length is 10 residues. CDR3 sequence (DNA): TGTGCCTTGCATCCAGATACGCAGTATTTT. This gives the protein CALHPDTQYF.